This TCR beta chain was sequenced during a study of blood T cells in healthy people across ages. The CDR3 is 14 residues long. Germline V gene data show CDR1 as SEHNR and CDR2 as FQNEAQ (reference sequence). V was shortened by 5 bases and J by 7 bases, with 17 bases between the two germline ends. Using a J-beta primer mix together with a sample-barcoded 5' primer, a second PCR was run for about 6 to 11 cycles. One entry per CDR3 protein, called by TCRdb with MiXCR from the 5' RACE reads. The sample has about 570,000 distinct CDR3 sequences; 25% to 30% are singletons. Sample: blood. The V and J genes are TRBV7-9 and TRBJ1-2, with a weak D call TRBD1 (5 bases). The TCR sequence derives from a woman in her sixties or seventies in good health. The CDR3 region has the DNA TGTGCCAGCAGCCAAACGACAGTAGATTCTGGCTACACCTTC. This codes for CASSQTTVDSGYTF.